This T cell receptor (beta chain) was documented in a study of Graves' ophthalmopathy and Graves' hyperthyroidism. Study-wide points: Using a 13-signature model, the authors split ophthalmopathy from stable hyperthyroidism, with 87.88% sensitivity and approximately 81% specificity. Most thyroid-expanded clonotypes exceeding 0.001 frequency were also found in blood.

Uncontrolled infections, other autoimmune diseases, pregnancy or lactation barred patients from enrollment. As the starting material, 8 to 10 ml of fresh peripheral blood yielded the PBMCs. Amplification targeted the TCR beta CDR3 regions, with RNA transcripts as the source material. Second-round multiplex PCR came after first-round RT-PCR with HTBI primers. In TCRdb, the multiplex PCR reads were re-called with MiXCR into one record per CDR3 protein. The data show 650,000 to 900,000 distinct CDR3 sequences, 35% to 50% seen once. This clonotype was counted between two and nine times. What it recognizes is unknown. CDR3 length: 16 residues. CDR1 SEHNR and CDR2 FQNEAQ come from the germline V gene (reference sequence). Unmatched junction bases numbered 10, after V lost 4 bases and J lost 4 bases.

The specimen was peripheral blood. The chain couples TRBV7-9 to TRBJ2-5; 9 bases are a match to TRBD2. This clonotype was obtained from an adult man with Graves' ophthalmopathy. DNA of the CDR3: TGTGCCAGCAGCTCCCGGCTAGCGGGAAGTCGAGAGACCCAGTACTTC. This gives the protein CASSSRLAGSRETQYF.